This TCR beta chain was documented in a study of spatial heterogeneity in lung cancer. Only a few counts were recorded for this clonotype. One entry per CDR3 protein results from TCRdb running MiXCR on the 5' RACE reads. The repertoire holds 60,000 to 90,000 distinct CDR3 sequences, 7% to 9% seen once, with about 6.8% in the top ten. The V end lost 0 bases, the J end lost 9 bases, and 8 bases lay between the germline ends. CDR3 size: 12 residues. Germline CDR1 KGHSH, CDR2 LQKENI. Time point here: sample taken at primary tumor resection. The rearrangement links TRBV18 to TRBJ2-5; D possibly uses TRBD1 or TRBD2 (5 bases each). The receptor was isolated from a male donor with early-stage non-small cell lung cancer. The sample consisted of PBMCs, taken at surgery. CDR3 sequence: CASSPPQGPQYF. The CDR3 DNA reads TGTGCCAGCTCACCACCCCAGGGACCCCAGTACTTC. The whole variable domain, filled in from reference TRBV18 and TRBJ2-5, reads NAGVMQNPRHLVRRRGQEARLRCSPMKGHSHVYWYRQLPEEGLKFMVYLQKENIIDESGMPKERFSAEFPKEGPSILRIQQVVRGDSAAYFCASSPPQGPQYFGPGTRLLVL.